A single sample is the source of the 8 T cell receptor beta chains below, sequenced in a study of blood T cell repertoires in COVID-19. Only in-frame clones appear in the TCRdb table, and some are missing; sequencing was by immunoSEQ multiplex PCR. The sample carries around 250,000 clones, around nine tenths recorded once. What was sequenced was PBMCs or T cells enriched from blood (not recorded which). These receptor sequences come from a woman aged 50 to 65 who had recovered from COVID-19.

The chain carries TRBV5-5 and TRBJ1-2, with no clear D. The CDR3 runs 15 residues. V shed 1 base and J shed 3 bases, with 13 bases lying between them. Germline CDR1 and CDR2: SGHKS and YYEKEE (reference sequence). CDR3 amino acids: CASSLRVTADYGYTF. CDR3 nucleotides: TGTGCCAGCAGCTTGCGTGTAACAGCGGACTATGGCTACACCTTC.

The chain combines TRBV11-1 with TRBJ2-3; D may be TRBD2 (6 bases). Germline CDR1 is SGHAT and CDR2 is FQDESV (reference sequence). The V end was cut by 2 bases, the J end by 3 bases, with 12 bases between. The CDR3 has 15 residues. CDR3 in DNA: TGTGCCAGCAGCTTATCGGGGGTGGCAACAGATACGCAGTATTTT. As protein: CASSLSGVATDTQYF.

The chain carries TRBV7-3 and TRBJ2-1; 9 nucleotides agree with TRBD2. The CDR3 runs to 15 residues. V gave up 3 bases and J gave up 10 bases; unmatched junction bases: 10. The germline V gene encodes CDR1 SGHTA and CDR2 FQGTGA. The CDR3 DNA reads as TGTGCCAGCAGCTTGAGAGGGACTAGCCAAGGGGAGCAGTTCTTC. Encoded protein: CASSLRGTSQGEQFF. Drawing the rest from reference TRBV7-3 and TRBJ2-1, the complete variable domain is GAGVSQTPSNKVTEKGKYVELRCDPISGHTALYWYRQSLGQGPEFLIYFQGTGAADDSGLPNDRFFAVRPEGSVSTLKIQRTERGDSAVYLCASSLRGTSQGEQFFGPGTRLTVL.

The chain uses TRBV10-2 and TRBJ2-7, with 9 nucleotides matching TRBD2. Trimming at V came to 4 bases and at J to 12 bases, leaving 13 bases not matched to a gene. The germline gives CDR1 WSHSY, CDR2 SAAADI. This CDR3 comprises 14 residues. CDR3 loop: CASSGFSGSAEMYF. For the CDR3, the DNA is TGCGCCAGCAGTGGGTTTAGCGGGAGCGCCGAAATGTACTTC.

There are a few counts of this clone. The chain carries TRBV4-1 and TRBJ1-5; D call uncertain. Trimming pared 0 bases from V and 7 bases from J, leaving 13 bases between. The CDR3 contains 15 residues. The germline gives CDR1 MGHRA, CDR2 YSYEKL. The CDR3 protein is CASSQDRPGNQPQHF. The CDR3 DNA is TGCGCCAGCAGCCAAGATCGGCCGGGAAACCAGCCCCAGCATTTT.

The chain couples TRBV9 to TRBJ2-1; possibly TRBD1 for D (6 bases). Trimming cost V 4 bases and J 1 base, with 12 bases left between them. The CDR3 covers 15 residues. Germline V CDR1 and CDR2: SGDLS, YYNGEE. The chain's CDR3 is CASSISQGSYNEQFF. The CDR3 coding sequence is TGTGCCAGCAGCATCTCACAGGGTTCCTACAATGAGCAGTTCTTC.

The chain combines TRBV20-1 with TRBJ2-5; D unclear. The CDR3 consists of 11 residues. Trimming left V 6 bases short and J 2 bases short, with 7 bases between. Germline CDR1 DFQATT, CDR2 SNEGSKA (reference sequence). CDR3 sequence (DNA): TGCAGTGCGGGCTTTCAAGAGACCCAGTACTTC. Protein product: CSAGFQETQYF.

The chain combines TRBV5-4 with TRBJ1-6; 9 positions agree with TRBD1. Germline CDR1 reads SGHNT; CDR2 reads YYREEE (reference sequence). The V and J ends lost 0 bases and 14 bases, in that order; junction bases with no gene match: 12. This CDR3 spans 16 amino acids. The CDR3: CASSLGDRVAGGSLHF. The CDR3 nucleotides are TGTGCCAGCAGCTTGGGGGACAGGGTCGCGGGTGGATCCCTCCACTTT.